This T cell receptor (beta chain) emerged from a study of T cell responses to AZD1222 COVID-19 vaccine. In the study overall: Second doses at about 4 or about 12 weeks were pooled. General study points: White British donors predominated, females outnumbered males, and clonal diversity was possibly underestimated. Along spike, vaccine-associated CD4 TCRs were found throughout, with dominance at 160-218 and 743-854.

On this clone: The antigen is undetermined.

Data came from immunoSEQ multiplex PCR; TCRdb stores just in-frame clones and leaves some out. Among approximately 110,000 clones listed, around 95% were seen once. Germline V gene lookup returns CDR1 SGHAT and CDR2 FQNNGV. The CDR3 has 15 amino acids. V trimming: 5 bases; J trimming: 3 bases; junction bases outside the gene matches: 9. The sequenced sample was peripheral blood, obtained on day 0 of AZD1222 vaccination. This clonotype originated in an adult in good health. The chain links TRBV11-2 to TRBJ1-2, with 7 nucleotides matching TRBD1. The CDR3 here is CASSPAGDSYYGYTF. For the CDR3, the DNA is TGTGCCAGCAGCCCCGCCGGGGACAGCTACTATGGCTACACCTTC.